These 21 T cell receptor beta chains originate from one sample sequenced in a study of OX40 agonist ivuxolimab in advanced cancers. Only in-frame clones appear in the TCRdb table, and some are missing; sequencing was by immunoSEQ multiplex PCR. The sample holds fewer than 45,000 clones, over 75% seen once. Sequencing used CD4+ or CD8+ T cells sorted from blood, obtained in a trial of the OX40 agonist ivuxolimab. The receptors were gathered from an adult with an advanced solid tumor such as melanoma, head and neck, liver or kidney cancer.

V and J are TRBV4-2 and TRBJ1-2, with 8 bases matching TRBD1. The germline CDR1 and CDR2 sequences are LGHNA and YNFKEQ. The length of the CDR3 is 16 residues. The junction had 8 bases not matched to a gene; V was cut back by 0 bases and J by 5 bases. CDR3 protein: CASSQDAAGGGYGYTF. CDR3 nucleotide sequence: TGTGCCAGCAGCCAAGATGCGGCAGGGGGCGGGTATGGCTACACCTTC.

This chain links TRBV9 with TRBJ2-1, with 11 positions matching TRBD2. The V and J ends lost 0 bases and 1 base, in that order; junction bases with no gene match: 6. The germline gives CDR1 SGDLS, CDR2 YYNGEE. This CDR3 is 18 amino acids long. For the CDR3, the DNA is TGTGCCAGCAGCGTAGGTAGCGGGAGGGCCATTTCCTACAATGAGCAGTTCTTC. Its protein product is CASSVGSGRAISYNEQFF.

This clone was detected only once. The chain is built from TRBV13 and TRBJ2-7; 8 nucleotides align to TRBD1. CDR1 PRHDT and CDR2 FYEKMQ come from the germline V gene (reference sequence). The length of the CDR3 is 14 residues. Trimming at V came to 3 bases and at J to 3 bases, leaving 4 bases not matched to a gene. The CDR3 reads CASSFDRGSYEQYF. The CDR3 DNA reads as TGTGCCAGCAGCTTCGACAGGGGTAGCTACGAGCAGTACTTC.

The rearrangement uses TRBV9 and TRBJ1-4; no firm D call. CDR3 size: 15 residues. Trimming pared 4 bases from V and 8 bases from J, leaving 18 bases between. The germline V gene encodes CDR1 SGDLS and CDR2 YYNGEE. The DNA for the CDR3 is TGTGCCAGCAGCCCCTCCCATTGGGGTGGAGAAAAACTGTTTTTT. This translates into CASSPSHWGGEKLFF.

This clone was observed a single time. The rearrangement links TRBV28 to TRBJ1-2, with D unclear. Between the trimmed V and J ends, which lost 6 bases and 5 bases, there was a span of 7 bases. Germline CDR1 MDHEN, CDR2 SYDVKM. This CDR3 has 11 amino acids. This CDR3 is CASSQNYGYTF. DNA of the CDR3: TGTGCCAGCAGCCAAAATTATGGCTACACCTTC.

The sample holds a few counts of this clone. V gene TRBV4-1 combines with J gene TRBJ2-2; D unresolved. Between the trimmed V and J ends, which lost 0 bases and 7 bases, there was a span of 15 bases. From germline, CDR1 is MGHRA and CDR2 YSYEKL. The length of the CDR3 is 16 residues. The CDR3 spells CASSQDSTRLGGELFF. The CDR3 nucleotides read TGCGCCAGCAGCCAAGACTCCACCCGTCTCGGCGGGGAGCTGTTTTTT.

V usage is TRBV11-2 and J usage is TRBJ1-6, with D possibly being TRBD1 (5 bases). Germline values: CDR1 SGHAT, CDR2 FQNNGV. Trimming left V 5 bases short and J 10 bases short, with 15 bases between. The length of the CDR3 is 14 residues. The CDR3 sequence: CASSPTVFGSPLHF. CDR3 DNA: TGTGCCAGCAGCCCGACAGTTTTCGGCTCACCCCTCCACTTT.

This clone was seen a few times. This sequence joins TRBV14 and TRBJ1-1; the D gene is possibly TRBD1 (5 bases). This CDR3 comprises 13 residues. Deletions cut 4 bases from V and 5 bases from J, with 11 bases between. Germline V gives CDR1 SGHDN, CDR2 FVKESK. The CDR3 protein is CASSPQEFTEAFF. CDR3 nucleotide sequence: TGTGCCAGCAGCCCACAGGAATTTACTGAAGCTTTCTTT. Full variable domain (outside the CDR3, taken from reference TRBV14 and TRBJ1-1): EAGVTQFPSHSVIEKGQTVTLRCDPISGHDNLYWYRRVMGKEIKFLLHFVKESKQDESGMPNNRFLAERTGGTYSTLKVQPAELEDSGVYFCASSPQEFTEAFFGQGTRLTVV.

The chain employs TRBV5-4 and TRBJ1-6, with TRBD1 identical over 7 bases. Looked up from germline, CDR1 is SGHNT and CDR2 is YYREEE (reference sequence). There are 15 residues in the CDR3. V gave up 4 bases and J gave up 7 bases; unmatched junction bases: 8. The CDR3 protein is CASSRWGRGNSPLHF. The CDR3 coding sequence is TGTGCCAGCAGCCGATGGGGCAGGGGGAATTCACCCCTCCACTTT.

The chain has TRBV4-1 and TRBJ2-3, with D perhaps matching TRBD1 or TRBD2 (6 bases each). Germline CDR1 and CDR2: MGHRA and YSYEKL. The CDR3 length is 18 residues. V gave up 2 bases and J gave up 1 base, with 19 bases separating them. CDR3 sequence: CASSQKWTGEGGTDTQYF. The CDR3 DNA follows: TGCGCCAGCAGCCAAAAGTGGACGGGAGAGGGGGGCACAGATACGCAGTATTTT.

V and J are TRBV7-3 and TRBJ1-2, with 9 nucleotides matching TRBD1. From germline, CDR1 is SGHTA and CDR2 FQGTGA. V trimming: 9 bases; J trimming: 8 bases; junction bases outside the gene matches: 13. This CDR3 region has 14 residues. The CDR3 DNA reads as TGTGCCAGTGACTCCGGGACAGGGTTCAACGGCTACACCTTC. Translation gives CASDSGTGFNGYTF.

The chain carries TRBV25-1 and TRBJ2-3, with 11 bases fitting TRBD1. Germline trimming cut 2 bases from V and 1 base from J; bases unmatched to any gene: 5. The CDR3 has 17 amino acids. The germline V gene encodes CDR1 MGHDK and CDR2 SYGVNS. CDR3 in amino acids: CASSEGTGGVGTDTQYF. The CDR3 DNA follows: TGTGCCAGCAGTGAAGGGACAGGGGGGGTGGGCACAGATACGCAGTATTTT.

This chain joins TRBV6-5 and TRBJ1-1; 8 nucleotides agree with TRBD1. Trimming removed 6 bases from V and 1 base from J; junction bases left unmatched: 4. The CDR3 covers 14 residues. Germline CDR1 MNHEY, CDR2 SVGAGI. CDR3 coding DNA: TGTGCCAGCAGGACCGGGACAGGGAACACTGAAGCTTTCTTT. It translates to CASRTGTGNTEAFF.

This clone was counted a few times. This sequence joins TRBV28 and TRBJ1-4, with D possibly matching TRBD1 (6 bases). Trimming removed 8 bases at V and 5 bases at J, with 21 bases between. Germline lookup yields CDR1 MDHEN and CDR2 SYDVKM. CDR3 length: 16 residues. This CDR3 reads CASELGTRLKNEKLFF. The CDR3, as DNA: TGTGCCAGCGAACTGGGGACACGGCTCAAGAATGAAAAACTGTTTTTT.

This chain connects TRBV11-2 to TRBJ2-2, with TRBD1 matching 7 bases. This CDR3 comprises 16 residues. The germline V gene has CDR1 SGHAT and CDR2 FQNNGV. The V gene end was trimmed by 2 bases and the J gene end by 0 bases; junction bases not matched to a gene: 3. This chain's CDR3 is CASSLLQGANTGELFF. CDR3 DNA sequence: TGTGCCAGCAGCTTACTCCAGGGGGCGAACACCGGGGAGCTGTTTTTT.

The V and J genes are TRBV28 and TRBJ2-4; no definite D call. This CDR3 spans 16 amino acids. Germline V gives CDR1 MDHEN, CDR2 SYDVKM. V was cut by 1 base and J by 0 bases, with 10 bases left in between. The CDR3 reads CASSLSGRLAKNIQYF. CDR3 in DNA: TGTGCCAGCAGTTTATCGGGCAGACTAGCCAAAAACATTCAGTACTTC.

This clone was seen only once. This chain uses TRBV19 with TRBJ2-7; 8 bases are a match to TRBD1. The length of the CDR3 is 14 residues. Germline V CDR1 and CDR2: LNHDA, SQIVND (reference sequence). J was trimmed by 6 bases and V by 5 bases; bases with no gene match: 9. Here the CDR3 reads CASSLGQGVIEQYF. CDR3 DNA sequence: TGTGCCAGTAGTTTAGGACAGGGCGTCATCGAGCAGTACTTC.

The chain links TRBV2 to TRBJ1-5; no reliable D call. Germline CDR1 reads SNHLY; CDR2 reads FYNNEI. The CDR3 sequence is 13 residues long. V was cut by 8 bases and J by 4 bases, with 12 bases left in between. The chain's CDR3 is CASGVWVNQPQHF. CDR3 sequence (DNA): TGTGCCAGCGGGGTCTGGGTTAATCAGCCCCAGCATTTT.

The rearrangement uses TRBV19 and TRBJ1-1; TRBD1 aligns across 9 bases. Looked up from germline, CDR1 is LNHDA and CDR2 is SQIVND (reference sequence). V gave up 6 bases and J gave up 0 bases; unmatched junction bases: 5. There are 15 residues in the CDR3. In DNA form, the CDR3 reads TGTGCCAGTAGGGGGACAGGGAACATGAACACTGAAGCTTTCTTT. It translates to CASRGTGNMNTEAFF.

The J gene is TRBJ1-5, the V gene TRBV6-5; 9 bases map to TRBD1. This CDR3 spans 14 amino acids. The germline V gene has CDR1 MNHEY and CDR2 SVGAGI. J gave up 7 bases and V 4 bases, and 5 bases lay outside the gene matches. The CDR3 bases are TGTGCCAGCAGTTTCCGGACAGGGGACCAGCCCCAGCATTTT. Residues: CASSFRTGDQPQHF.

The V call is TRBV7-2, the J call TRBJ2-3, with D possibly TRBD2 on 5 matching bases. Looked up from germline, CDR1 is SGHTA and CDR2 is FQGNSA. The CDR3 is 14 residues long. Deletions cut 5 bases from V and 6 bases from J, with 15 bases between. The CDR3 nucleotides are TGTGCCAGCAGCCTGCGGGCTACGGCGGATACGCAGTATTTT. It yields the protein CASSLRATADTQYF.